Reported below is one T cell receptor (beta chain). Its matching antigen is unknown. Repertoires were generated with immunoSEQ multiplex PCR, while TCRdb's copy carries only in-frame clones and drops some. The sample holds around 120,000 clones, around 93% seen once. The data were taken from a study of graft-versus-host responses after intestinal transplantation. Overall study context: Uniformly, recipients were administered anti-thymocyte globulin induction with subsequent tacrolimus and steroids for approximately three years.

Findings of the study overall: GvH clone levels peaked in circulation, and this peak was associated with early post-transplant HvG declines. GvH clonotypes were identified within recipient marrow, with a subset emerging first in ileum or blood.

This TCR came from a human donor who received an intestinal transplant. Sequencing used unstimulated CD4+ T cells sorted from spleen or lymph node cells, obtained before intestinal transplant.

The CDR3 nucleotides read TGTGCCAGCAGTGAACTTAGCGGGACCTACGAGCAGTACTTC. This encodes CASSELSGTYEQYF. The chain joins TRBV25-1 to TRBJ2-7; 8 nucleotides line up with TRBD2. The CDR3 is 14 residues long. The V gene end was trimmed by 2 bases and the J gene end by 2 bases; junction bases not matched to a gene: 2. Germline values: CDR1 MGHDK, CDR2 SYGVNS.